What follows describes a single TCR beta chain. The data belong to a study of blood T cell repertoires in COVID-19. Study as a whole: Collection of acute and convalescent COVID-19 samples took place in the United States, Italy and Spain. PBMCs, B-cell-depleted T cells, or T cells provided the cDNA or gDNA that made up the material.

Trimming shortened V by 0 bases and J by 4 bases, and 12 bases separated the two germline ends. This CDR3 is built from 15 residues. The germline V gene encodes CDR1 LGHNA and CDR2 YSLEER. Per the original data handling: Amplification of reference gene primers was used by the study to estimate nucleated cell counts. The table came from immunoSEQ multiplex PCR; TCRdb's copy has only in-frame clones and leaves some out. V and J calls and clone size are as listed in that table; D and trimming were resolved from the DNA. The sample lists about 300,000 clones, 70% to 90% seen once, with roughly 6.7% in the top ten.

The V call is TRBV4-3, the J call TRBJ1-2; no clear D gene. The TCR sequence derives from a man aged 18 to 29 who had recovered from COVID-19. Input material: peripheral blood. The CDR3 region is CASSQETPDLYGYTF. The CDR3 DNA is TGCGCCAGCAGCCAAGAAACGCCAGATCTCTATGGCTACACCTTC.